The source of this TCR beta chain is a study of cytomegalovirus exposure and HLA in healthy donors. Primers included in the PCR were 60 Vbeta and 13 Jbeta primers. Assay: immunoSEQ multiplex PCR; the TCRdb copy retains only in-frame clones and omits some. The sample records some 130,000 clones, 60% to 85% being singletons. Study-wide points: Productive rates of about 87% or about 30% were seen for most TCR beta V segments in an earlier analysis.

The germline CDR1 and CDR2 sequences are MNHEY and SVGAGI. The CDR3 contains 14 residues. The trim removed 6 bases at V and 4 bases at J, leaving 6 bases unmatched. Points on this clone: What it binds is not known.

These donors counted as nominally healthy when sampled, but unrecorded immune exposures were likely. Sequenced input: PBMCs. The chain recombines TRBV6-5 with TRBJ1-5; 7 bases line up with TRBD1. This sequence was found in a woman in her 40s in good health and CMV-seronegative. CDR3 sequence: CASRNRGGNQPQHF. The CDR3 DNA sequence: TGTGCCAGCAGGAACAGGGGCGGGAATCAGCCCCAGCATTTT.